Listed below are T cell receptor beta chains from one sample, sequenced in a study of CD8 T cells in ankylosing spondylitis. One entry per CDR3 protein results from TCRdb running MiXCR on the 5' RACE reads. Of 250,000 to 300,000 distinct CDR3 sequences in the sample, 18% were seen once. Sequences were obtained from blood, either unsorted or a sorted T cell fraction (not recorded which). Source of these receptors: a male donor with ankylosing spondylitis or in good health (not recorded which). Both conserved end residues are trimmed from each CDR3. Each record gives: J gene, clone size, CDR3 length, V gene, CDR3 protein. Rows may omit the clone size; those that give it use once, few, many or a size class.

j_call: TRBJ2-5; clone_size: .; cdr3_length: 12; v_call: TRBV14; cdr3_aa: ASSPLAVQETQY
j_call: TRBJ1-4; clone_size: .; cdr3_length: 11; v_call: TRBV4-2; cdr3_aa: ASHGRENEKLF
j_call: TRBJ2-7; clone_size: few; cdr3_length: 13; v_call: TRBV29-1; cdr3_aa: SVELVGREQGEQY
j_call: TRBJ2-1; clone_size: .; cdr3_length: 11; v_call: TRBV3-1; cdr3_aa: ASSQDSGPEQF
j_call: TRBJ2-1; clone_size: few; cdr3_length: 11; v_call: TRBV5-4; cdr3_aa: ASSPTYHNEQF
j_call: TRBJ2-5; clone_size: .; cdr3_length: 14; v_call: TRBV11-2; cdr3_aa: ASSLETQDLQETQY
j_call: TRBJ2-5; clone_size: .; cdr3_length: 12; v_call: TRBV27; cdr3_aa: ASSLLSGVETQY
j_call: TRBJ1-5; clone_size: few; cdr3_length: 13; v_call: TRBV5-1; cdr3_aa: ASSLGTGYNQPQH
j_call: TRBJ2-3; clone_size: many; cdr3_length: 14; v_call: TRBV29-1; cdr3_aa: SVEVTSGRAINTQY
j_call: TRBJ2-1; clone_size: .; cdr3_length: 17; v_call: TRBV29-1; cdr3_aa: SVLKRGGPGASSYNEQF
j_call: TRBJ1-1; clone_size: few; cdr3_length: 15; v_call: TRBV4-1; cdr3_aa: ASSQDPQGIGNTEAF
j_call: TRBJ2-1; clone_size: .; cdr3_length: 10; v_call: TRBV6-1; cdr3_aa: ASRGLNNEQL
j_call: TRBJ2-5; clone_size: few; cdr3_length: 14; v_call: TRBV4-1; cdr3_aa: ASSQEAEGVGETQY
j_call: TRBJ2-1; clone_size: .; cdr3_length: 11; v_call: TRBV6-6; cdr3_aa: ASSYSAINEQF
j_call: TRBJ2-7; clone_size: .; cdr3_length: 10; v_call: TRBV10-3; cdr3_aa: ATYDNSYEQY
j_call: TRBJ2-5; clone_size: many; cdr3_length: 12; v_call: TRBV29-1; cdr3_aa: SVVGAASQETQY
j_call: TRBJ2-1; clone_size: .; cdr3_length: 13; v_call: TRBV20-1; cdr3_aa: SARFPASSYNEQF
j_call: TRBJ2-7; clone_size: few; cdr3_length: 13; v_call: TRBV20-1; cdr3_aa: SARGGLAPHYEQY
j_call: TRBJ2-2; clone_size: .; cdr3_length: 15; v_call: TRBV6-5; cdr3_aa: ASSYSLAGTHTGELF
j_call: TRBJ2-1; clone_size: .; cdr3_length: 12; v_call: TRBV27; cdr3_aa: ASSPRVAGDEQF
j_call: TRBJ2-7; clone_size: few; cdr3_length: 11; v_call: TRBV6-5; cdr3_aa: ASSYTWVDEQY
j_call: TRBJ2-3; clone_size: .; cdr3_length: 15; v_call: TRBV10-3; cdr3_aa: AISESTSGTMTDTQY
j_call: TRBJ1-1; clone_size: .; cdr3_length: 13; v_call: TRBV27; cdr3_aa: ASSLGAHLRTEAF
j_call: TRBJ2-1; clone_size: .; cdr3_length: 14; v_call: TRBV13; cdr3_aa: ASSPVSGRGGNEQF
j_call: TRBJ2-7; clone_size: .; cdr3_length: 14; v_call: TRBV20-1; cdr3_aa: SASLDLTAISYEQY
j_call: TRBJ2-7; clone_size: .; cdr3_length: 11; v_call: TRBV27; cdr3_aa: ASGASGVYEQY
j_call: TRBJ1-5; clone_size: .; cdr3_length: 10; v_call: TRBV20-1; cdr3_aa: SASRENQPQH
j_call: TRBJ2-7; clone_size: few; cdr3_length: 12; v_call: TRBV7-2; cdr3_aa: ASSLLGAGNEQY
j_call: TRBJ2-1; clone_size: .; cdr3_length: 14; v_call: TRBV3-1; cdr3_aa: ASSPIGLAAYNEQF
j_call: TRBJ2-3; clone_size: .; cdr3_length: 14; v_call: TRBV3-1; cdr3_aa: ASSQVSPRFTDTQY
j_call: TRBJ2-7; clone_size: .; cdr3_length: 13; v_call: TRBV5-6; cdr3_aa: ASSLFSSTHDEQY
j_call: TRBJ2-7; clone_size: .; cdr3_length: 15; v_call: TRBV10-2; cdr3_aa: ASTEGLAGAPYDEQY
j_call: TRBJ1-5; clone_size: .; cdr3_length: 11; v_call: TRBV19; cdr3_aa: ASREQGNQPQH
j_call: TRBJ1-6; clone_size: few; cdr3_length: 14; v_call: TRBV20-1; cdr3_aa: SARPVGQEPRSPLH
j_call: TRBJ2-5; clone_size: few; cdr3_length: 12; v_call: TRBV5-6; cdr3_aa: ASSLRRFQETQY